This T cell receptor beta chain was identified during a study of early T cells in non-severe SARS-CoV-2 infection. Study information: Investigators sequenced bulk RNA drawn from unsorted whole blood, and chains remained unpaired. Study-level points and caveats: VDJdb-based annotation leaned toward anti-spike CD8 responses and missed private and CD4 specificities.

The germline V and J ends were trimmed by 3 bases and 0 bases, with 13 bases remaining between them. This CDR3 comprises 16 residues. Per germline, CDR1 SEHNR and CDR2 FQNEAQ (reference sequence). Comment on this clonotype: Its antigen is still unknown.

Separate cDNA molecules each had unique molecular identifiers attached to them. TCRdb analysed the 5' RACE reads with MiXCR anew, one entry per CDR3 protein. This table has approximately 97,000 distinct CDR3 sequences, roughly 13% appearing once. The sequencing sample was made of whole blood. The receptor comes from an adult who was a healthcare worker with PCR-confirmed SARS-CoV-2 infection or an uninfected control (not recorded which). V and J are TRBV7-9 and TRBJ2-3; D gene unclear. The CDR3 loop reads CASSLVQLTSTDTQYF. The CDR3 coding sequence is TGTGCCAGCAGCTTGGTTCAGTTAACTAGCACAGATACGCAGTATTTT.